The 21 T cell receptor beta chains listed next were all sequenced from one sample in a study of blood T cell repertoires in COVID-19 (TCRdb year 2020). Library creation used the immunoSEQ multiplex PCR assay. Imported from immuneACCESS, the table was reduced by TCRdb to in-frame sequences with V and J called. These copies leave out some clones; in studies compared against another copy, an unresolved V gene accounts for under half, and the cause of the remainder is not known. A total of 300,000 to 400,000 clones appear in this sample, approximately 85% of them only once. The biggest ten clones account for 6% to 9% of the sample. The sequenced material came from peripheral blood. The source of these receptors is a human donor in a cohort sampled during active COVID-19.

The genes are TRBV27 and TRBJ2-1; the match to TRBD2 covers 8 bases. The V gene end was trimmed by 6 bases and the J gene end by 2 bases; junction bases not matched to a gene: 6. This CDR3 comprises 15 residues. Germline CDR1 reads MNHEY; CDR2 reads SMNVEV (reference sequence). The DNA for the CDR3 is TGTGCCAGCAGCTTTAGCGGGGAAGCCTACAATGAGCAGTTCTTC. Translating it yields CASSFSGEAYNEQFF.

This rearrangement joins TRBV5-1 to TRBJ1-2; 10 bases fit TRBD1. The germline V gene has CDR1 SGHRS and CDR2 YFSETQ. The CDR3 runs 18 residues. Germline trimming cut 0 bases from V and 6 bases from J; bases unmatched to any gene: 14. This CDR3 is CASSLAGTGAQGRNGYTF. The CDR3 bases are TGCGCCAGCAGCTTGGCGGGGACAGGGGCCCAGGGAAGAAATGGCTACACCTTC.

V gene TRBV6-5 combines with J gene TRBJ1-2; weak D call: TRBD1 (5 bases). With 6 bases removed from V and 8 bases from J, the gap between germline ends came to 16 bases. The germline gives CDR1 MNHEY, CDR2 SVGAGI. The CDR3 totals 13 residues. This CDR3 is CASREASKGGYTF. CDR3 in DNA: TGTGCCAGCAGAGAGGCCAGCAAGGGGGGCTACACCTTC.

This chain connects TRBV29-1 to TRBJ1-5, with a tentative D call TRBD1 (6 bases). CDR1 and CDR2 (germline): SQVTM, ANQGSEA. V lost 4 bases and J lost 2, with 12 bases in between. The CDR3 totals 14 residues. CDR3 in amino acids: CSVAQGTGNQPQHF. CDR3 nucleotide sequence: TGCAGCGTTGCCCAGGGGACGGGCAATCAGCCCCAGCATTTT.

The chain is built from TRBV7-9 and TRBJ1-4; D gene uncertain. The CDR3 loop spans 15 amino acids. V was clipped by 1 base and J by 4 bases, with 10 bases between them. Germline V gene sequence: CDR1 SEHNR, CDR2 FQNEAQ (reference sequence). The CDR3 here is CASSLDPRSNEKLFF. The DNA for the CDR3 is TGTGCCAGCAGCTTAGATCCGCGGAGTAATGAAAAACTGTTTTTT.

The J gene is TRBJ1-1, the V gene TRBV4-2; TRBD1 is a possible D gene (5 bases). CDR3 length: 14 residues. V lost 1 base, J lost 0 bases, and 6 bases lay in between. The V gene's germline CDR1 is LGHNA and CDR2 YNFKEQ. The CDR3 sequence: CASSQGQLNTEAFF. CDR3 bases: TGTGCCAGCAGCCAAGGACAGTTGAACACTGAAGCTTTCTTT.

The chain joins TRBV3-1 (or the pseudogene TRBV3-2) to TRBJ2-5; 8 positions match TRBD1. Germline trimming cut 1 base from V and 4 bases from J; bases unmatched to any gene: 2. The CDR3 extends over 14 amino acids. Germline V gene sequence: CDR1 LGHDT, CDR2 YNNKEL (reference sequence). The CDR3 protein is CASSQGQGLETQYF. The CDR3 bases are TGTGCCAGCAGCCAAGGACAGGGGTTAGAGACCCAGTACTTC.

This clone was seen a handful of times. This CDR3 reads CASSPLAGGQETQYF. The CDR3 DNA reads TGTGCCAGCAGCCCTCTAGCGGGGGGGCAAGAGACCCAGTACTTC. This chain connects TRBV25-1 to TRBJ2-5; TRBD2 matches at 12 bases. Germline assignment: CDR1 MGHDK and CDR2 SYGVNS. The length of the CDR3 is 15 residues. V trimming: 6 bases; J trimming: 2 bases; junction bases outside the gene matches: 4. Full variable domain (outside the CDR3, taken from reference TRBV25-1 and TRBJ2-5): EADIYQTPRYLVIGTGKKITLECSQTMGHDKMYWYQQDPGMELHLIHYSYGVNSTEKGDLSSESTVSRIRTEHFPLTLESARPSHTSQYLCASSPLAGGQETQYFGPGTRLLVL.

The CDR3 loop reads CASSLGVYSNQPQHF. CDR3 nucleotide sequence: TGTGCCAGCAGCTTGGGAGTCTATAGCAATCAGCCCCAGCATTTT. The chain carries TRBV5-6 and TRBJ1-5, with D unclear. V was shortened by 0 bases and J by 0 bases, with 7 bases between the two germline ends. Germline-derived CDR1 and CDR2 are SGHDT and YYEEEE. The CDR3 is made up of 15 amino acids.

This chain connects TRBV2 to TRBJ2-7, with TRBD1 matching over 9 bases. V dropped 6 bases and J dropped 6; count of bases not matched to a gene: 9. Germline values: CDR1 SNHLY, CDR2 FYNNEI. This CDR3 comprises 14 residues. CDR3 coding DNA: TGTGCCAGCAGGGATAACAGGGGGCGAATCGAGCAGTACTTC. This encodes CASRDNRGRIEQYF. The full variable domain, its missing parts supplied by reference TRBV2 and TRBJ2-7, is EPEVTQTPSHQVTQMGQEVILRCVPISNHLYFYWYRQILGQKVEFLVSFYNNEISEKSEIFDDQFSVERPDGSNFTLKIRSTKLEDSAMYFCASRDNRGRIEQYFGPGTRLTVT.

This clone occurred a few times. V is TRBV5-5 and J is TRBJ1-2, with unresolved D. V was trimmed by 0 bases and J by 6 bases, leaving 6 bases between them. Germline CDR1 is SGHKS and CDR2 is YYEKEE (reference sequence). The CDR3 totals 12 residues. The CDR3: CASSLASDGYTF. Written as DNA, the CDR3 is TGTGCCAGCAGCTTGGCGTCGGATGGCTACACCTTC.

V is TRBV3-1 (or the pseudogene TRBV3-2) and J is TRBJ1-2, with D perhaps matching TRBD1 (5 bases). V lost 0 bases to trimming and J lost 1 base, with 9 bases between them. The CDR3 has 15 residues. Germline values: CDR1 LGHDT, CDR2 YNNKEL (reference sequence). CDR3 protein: CASSQDERGNYGYTF. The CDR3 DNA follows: TGTGCCAGCAGCCAAGATGAAAGGGGTAACTATGGCTACACCTTC.

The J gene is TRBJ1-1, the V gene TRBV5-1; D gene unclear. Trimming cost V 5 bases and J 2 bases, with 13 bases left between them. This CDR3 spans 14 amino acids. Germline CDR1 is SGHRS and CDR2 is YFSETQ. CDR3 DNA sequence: TGCGCCAGCAGACTCACCGGTGTTAACACTGAAGCTTTCTTT. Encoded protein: CASRLTGVNTEAFF.

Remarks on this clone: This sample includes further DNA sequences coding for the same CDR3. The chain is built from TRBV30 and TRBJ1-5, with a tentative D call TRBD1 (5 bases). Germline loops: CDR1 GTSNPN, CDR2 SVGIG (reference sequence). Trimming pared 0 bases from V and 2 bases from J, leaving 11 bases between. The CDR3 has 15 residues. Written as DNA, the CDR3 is TGTGCCTGGAGTGTACCAGGGCTGGGCAATCAGCCCCAGCATTTT. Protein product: CAWSVPGLGNQPQHF.

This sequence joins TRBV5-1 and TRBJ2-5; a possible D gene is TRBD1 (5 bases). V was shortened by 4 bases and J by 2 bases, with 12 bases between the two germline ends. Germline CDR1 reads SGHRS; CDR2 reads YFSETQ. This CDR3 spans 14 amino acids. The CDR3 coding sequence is TGCGCCAGCAGCGGAGACAGTATACAAGAGACCCAGTACTTC. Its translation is CASSGDSIQETQYF.

The CDR3 coding sequence is TGTGCCAGCAGCCGGACTAGCGGGGGCGACACCGGGGAGCTGTTTTTT. It yields the protein CASSRTSGGDTGELFF. The chain joins TRBV6-4 to TRBJ2-2; 13 bases align to TRBD2. V lost 6 bases and J lost 3; bases outside the gene matches: 4. CDR1 is MRHNA and CDR2 is SNTAGT in the germline V gene. CDR3 length: 16 amino acids.

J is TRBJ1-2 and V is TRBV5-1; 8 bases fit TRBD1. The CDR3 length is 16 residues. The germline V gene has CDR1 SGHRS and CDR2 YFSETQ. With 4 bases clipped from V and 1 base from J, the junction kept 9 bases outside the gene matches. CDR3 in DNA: TGCGCCAGCAGCCAAGACCGGGACAGGTATAACTATGGCTACACCTTC. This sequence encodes CASSQDRDRYNYGYTF. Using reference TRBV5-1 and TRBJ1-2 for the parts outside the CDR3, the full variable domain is KAGVTQTPRYLIKTRGQQVTLSCSPISGHRSVSWYQQTPGQGLQFLFEYFSETQRNKGNFPGRFSGRQFSNSRSEMNVSTLELGDSALYLCASSQDRDRYNYGYTFGSGTRLTVV.

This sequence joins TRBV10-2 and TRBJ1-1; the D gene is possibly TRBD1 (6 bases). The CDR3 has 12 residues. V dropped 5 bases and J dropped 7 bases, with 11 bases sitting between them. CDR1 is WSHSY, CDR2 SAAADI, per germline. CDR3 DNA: TGCGCCAGCAGTTTACAGGGTGATGAAGCTTTCTTT. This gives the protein CASSLQGDEAFF.

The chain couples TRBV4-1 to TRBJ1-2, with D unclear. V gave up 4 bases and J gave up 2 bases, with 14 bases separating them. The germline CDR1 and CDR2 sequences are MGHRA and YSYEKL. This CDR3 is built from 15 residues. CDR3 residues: CASSPEGGSNYGYTF. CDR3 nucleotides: TGCGCCAGCAGCCCCGAGGGAGGGAGCAACTATGGCTACACCTTC.

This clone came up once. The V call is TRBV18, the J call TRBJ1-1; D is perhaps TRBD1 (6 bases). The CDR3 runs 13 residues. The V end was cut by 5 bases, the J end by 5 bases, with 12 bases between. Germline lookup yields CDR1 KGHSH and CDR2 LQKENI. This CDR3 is CASSLTGFTEAFF. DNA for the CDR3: TGTGCCAGCTCATTGACAGGTTTTACTGAAGCTTTCTTT.

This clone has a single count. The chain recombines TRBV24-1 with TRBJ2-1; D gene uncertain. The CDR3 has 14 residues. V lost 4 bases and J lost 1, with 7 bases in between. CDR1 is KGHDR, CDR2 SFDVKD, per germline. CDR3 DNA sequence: TGTGCCACCAGTGAGAGTGTATCCTACAATGAGCAGTTCTTC. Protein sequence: CATSESVSYNEQFF.